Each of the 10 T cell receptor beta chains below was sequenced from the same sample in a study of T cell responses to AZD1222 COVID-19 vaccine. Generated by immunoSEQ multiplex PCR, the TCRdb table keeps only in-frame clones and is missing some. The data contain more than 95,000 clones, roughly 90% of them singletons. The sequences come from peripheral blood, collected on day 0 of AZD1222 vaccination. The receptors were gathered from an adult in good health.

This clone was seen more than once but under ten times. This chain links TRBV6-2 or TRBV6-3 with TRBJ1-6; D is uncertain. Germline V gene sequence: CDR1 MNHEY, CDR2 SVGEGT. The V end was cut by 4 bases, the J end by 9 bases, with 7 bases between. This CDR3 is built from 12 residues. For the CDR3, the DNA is TGTGCCAGCAGTTCCGGAAGTTCACCCCTCCACTTT. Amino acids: CASSSGSSPLHF.

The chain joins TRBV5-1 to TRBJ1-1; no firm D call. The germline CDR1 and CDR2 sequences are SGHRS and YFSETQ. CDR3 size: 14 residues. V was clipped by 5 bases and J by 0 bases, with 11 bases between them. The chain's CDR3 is CASRSGRLNTEAFF. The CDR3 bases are TGCGCCAGCAGATCCGGGCGGCTGAACACTGAAGCTTTCTTT.

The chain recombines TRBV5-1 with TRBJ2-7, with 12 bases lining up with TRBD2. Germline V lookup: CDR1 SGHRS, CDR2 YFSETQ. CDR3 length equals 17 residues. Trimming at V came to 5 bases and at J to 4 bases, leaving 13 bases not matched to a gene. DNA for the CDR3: TGCGCCAGCAGAAAGGGACTAGCGGGTTCGGGCGGTTACGAGCAGTACTTC. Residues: CASRKGLAGSGGYEQYF.

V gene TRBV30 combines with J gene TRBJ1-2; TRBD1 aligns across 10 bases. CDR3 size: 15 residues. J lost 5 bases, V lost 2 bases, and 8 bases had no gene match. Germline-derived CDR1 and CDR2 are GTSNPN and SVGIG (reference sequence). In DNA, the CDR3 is TGTGCCTGGAGTCGCCCGGGACAGGGGCTTTATGGCTACACCTTC. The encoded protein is CAWSRPGQGLYGYTF.

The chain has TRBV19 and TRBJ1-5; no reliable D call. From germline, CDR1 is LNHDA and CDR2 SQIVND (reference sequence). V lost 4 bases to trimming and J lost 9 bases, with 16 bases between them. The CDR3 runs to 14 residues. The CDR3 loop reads CASSTTRISWPQHF. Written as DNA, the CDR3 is TGTGCCAGTAGTACTACCCGGATATCATGGCCCCAGCATTTT. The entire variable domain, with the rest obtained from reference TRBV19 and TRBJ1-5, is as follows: DGGITQSPKYLFRKEGQNVTLSCEQNLNHDAMYWYRQDPGQGLRLIYYSQIVNDFQKGDIAEGYSVSREKKESFPLTVTSAQKNPTAFYLCASSTTRISWPQHFGDGTRLSIL.

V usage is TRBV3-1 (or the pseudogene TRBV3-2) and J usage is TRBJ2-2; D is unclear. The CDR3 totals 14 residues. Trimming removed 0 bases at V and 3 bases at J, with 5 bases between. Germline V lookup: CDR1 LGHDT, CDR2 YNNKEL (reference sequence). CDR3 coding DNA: TGTGCCAGCAGCCAAGACAGTTACACCGGGGAGCTGTTTTTT. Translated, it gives CASSQDSYTGELFF.

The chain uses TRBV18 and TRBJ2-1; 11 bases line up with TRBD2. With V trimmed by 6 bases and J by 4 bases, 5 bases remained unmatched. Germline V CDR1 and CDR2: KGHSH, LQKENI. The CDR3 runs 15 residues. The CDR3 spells CASSPRLAGYNEQFF. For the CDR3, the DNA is TGTGCCAGCTCGCCGAGACTAGCGGGGTACAATGAGCAGTTCTTC.

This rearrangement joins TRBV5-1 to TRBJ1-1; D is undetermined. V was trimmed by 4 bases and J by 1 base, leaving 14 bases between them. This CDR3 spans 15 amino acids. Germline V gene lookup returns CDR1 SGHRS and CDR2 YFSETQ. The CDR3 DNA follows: TGCGCCAGCAGCCTGAGAGGATGGAGGAACACTGAAGCTTTCTTT. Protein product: CASSLRGWRNTEAFF.

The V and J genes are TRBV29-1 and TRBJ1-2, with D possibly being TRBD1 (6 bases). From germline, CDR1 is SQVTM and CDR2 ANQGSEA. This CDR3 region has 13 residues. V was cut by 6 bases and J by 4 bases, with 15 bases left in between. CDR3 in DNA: TGCAGCGTAGAGGGGGGGTTCGGCTATGGCTACACCTTC. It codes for CSVEGGFGYGYTF.

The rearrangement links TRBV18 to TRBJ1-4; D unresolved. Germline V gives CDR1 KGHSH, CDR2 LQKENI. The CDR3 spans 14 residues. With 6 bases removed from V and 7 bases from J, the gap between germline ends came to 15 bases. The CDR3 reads CASSPGPQSEKLFF. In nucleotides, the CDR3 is TGTGCCAGCTCCCCGGGCCCCCAGAGTGAAAAACTGTTTTTT.